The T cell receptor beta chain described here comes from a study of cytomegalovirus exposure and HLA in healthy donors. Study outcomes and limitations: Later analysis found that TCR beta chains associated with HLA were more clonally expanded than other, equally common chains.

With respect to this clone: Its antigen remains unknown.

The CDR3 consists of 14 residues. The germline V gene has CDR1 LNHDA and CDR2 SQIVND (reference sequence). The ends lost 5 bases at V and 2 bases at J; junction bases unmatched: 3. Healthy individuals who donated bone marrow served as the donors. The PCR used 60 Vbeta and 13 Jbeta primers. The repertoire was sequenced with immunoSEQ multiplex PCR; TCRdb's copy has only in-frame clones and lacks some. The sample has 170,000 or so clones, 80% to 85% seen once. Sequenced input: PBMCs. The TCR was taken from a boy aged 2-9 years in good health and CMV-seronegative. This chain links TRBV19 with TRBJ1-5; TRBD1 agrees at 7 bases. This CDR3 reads CASSETGGNQPQHF. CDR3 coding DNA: TGTGCCAGTAGTGAAACAGGGGGCAATCAGCCCCAGCATTTT.